This paragraph reports one TCR beta chain. The sample belongs to a study of T cells after somatic rescue of genetic block. TCRdb's table, derived via immunoSEQ multiplex PCR, lists solely in-frame clones and lacks some. The sample consists of 9,500 to 15,000 clones, over 60% of them appearing once. The sequence was obtained from a boy aged 5-17 years. Source material: peripheral blood mononuclear cells (PBMCs).

CDR3 in amino acids: CASSQEAGKDNEKLFF. The CDR3 bases are TGTGCCAGCAGCCAAGAGGCCGGGAAGGATAATGAAAAACTGTTTTTT. This chain uses TRBV5-4 with TRBJ1-4; D is unresolved. In germline, CDR1 is SGHNT, CDR2 YYREEE (reference sequence). CDR3 length: 16 amino acids. Deletions cut 4 bases from V and 4 bases from J, with 17 bases between. Full variable domain (outside the CDR3, taken from reference TRBV5-4 and TRBJ1-4): ETGVTQSPTHLIKTRGQQVTLRCSSQSGHNTVSWYQQALGQGPQFIFQYYREEENGRGNFPPRFSGLQFPNYSSELNVNALELDDSALYLCASSQEAGKDNEKLFFGSGTQLSVL.